This T cell receptor beta chain was retrieved from a study of cytomegalovirus exposure and HLA in healthy donors. Study-wide results and caveats: Per a prior analysis, the majority of TCR beta V segments were productive roughly 90% or roughly 30% of the time. Using a false discovery rate of 0.05, a later analysis showed that 15,000 to 20,000 TCR beta sequences were associated with HLA alleles. Presence/absence analyses assumed roughly uniform sequencing depth across donors, which may not hold.

Vbeta (60) and Jbeta (13) primers were used in the PCR. Clones were read by immunoSEQ multiplex PCR, and TCRdb kept only the in-frame ones, dropping some. This sample has over 150,000 clones, with under 85% found just once. V lost 5 bases, J lost 3 bases, and 7 bases stayed unmatched. CDR1 and CDR2 (germline): MNHEY, SMNVEV (reference sequence). The CDR3 length is 14 residues. With regard to this clone: Its antigen is currently unknown.

The specimen sequenced was PBMCs. The TCR sequence derives from a man aged 18 to 29 in good health and CMV-seronegative. The genes are TRBV27 and TRBJ2-7, with 7 bases fitting TRBD2. CDR3 in DNA: TGTGCCAGCAGTCCCGGCGGGAGCTACTACGAGCAGTACTTC. It translates to CASSPGGSYYEQYF.